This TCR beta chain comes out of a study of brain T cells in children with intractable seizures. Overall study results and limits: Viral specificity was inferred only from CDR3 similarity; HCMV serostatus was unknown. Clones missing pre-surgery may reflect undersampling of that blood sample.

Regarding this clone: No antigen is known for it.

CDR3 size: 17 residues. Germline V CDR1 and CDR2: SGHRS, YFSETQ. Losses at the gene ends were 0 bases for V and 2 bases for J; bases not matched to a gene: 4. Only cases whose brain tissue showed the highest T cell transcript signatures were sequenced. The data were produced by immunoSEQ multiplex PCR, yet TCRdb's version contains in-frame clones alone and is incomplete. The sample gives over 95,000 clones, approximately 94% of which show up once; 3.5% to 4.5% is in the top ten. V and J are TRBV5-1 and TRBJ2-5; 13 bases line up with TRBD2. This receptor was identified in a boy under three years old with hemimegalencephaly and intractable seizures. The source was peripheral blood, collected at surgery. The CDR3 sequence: CASSLGGLAGIQETQYF. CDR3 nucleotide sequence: TGCGCCAGCAGCTTGGGGGGACTAGCGGGGATACAAGAGACCCAGTACTTC.